Detailed here is one T cell receptor beta chain. Its antigen is undetermined. This specimen comes from a study of T cell responses to AZD1222 COVID-19 vaccine. In the study overall: Pooling of second doses given at about 4 or about 12 weeks was done. Study-wide results and caveats: Increased Spike-specific TCR breadth and depth were observed after two AZD1222 doses. At 160-218 and 743-854, vaccine-associated CD4 TCRs were dominant, and they spanned spike.

Profiling relied on immunoSEQ multiplex PCR, and the TCRdb table lists in-frame clones only, not all of them. The sample carries approximately 140,000 clones, around nine tenths recorded once. Germline CDR1 reads SGHTS; CDR2 reads YDEGEE. V lost 0 bases to trimming and J lost 1 base; unmatched junction nucleotides: 7. CDR3 length: 17 amino acids. The TCR sequence derives from an adult in good health. This sequence joins TRBV5-8 and TRBJ2-1; 7 bases are a match to TRBD1. Sequences were derived from peripheral blood, sampled on day 0 of AZD1222 vaccination. CDR3 protein: CASSLDRGFGSYNEQFF. The CDR3 nucleotides read TGTGCCAGCAGCTTGGACAGGGGTTTTGGGTCCTACAATGAGCAGTTCTTC.